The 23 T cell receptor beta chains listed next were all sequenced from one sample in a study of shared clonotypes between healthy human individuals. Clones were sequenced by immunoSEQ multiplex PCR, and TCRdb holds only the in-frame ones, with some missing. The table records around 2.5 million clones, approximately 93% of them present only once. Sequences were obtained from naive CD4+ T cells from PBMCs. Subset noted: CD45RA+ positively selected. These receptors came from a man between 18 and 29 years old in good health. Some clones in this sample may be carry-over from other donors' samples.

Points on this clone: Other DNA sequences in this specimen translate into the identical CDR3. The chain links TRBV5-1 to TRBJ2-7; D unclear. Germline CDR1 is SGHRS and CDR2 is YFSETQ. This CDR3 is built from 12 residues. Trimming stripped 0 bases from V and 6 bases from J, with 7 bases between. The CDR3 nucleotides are TGCGCCAGCAGCTTGGAGGCAGGCGAGCAGTACTTC. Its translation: CASSLEAGEQYF.

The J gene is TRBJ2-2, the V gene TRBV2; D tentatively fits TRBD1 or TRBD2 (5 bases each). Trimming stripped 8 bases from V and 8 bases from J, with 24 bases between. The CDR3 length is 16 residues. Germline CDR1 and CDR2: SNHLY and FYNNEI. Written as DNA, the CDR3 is TGTGCCAGCGGGGAGCCCTCCAGGGTCTTTGCAGGGGAGCTGTTTTTT. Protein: CASGEPSRVFAGELFF.

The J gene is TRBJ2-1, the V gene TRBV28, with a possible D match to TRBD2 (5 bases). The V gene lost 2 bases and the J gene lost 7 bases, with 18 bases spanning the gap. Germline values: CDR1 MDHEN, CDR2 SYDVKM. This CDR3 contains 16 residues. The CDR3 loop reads CASSLGSSPLGNEQFF. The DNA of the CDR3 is TGTGCCAGCAGTTTAGGGTCTTCTCCACTAGGAAATGAGCAGTTCTTC.

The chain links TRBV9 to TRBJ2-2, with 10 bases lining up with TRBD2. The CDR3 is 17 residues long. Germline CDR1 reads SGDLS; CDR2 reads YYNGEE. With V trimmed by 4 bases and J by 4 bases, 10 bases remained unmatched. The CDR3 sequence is CASSPRAGGPRTGELFF. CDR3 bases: TGTGCCAGCAGCCCTCGAGCGGGAGGGCCGCGCACCGGGGAGCTGTTTTTT.

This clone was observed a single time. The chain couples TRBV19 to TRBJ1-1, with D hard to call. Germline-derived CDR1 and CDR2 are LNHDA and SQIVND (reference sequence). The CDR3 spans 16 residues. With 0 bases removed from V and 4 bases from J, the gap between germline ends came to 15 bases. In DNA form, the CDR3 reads TGTGCCAGTAGTATAGATCGGAAGGCAAGAGGCACTGAAGCTTTCTTT. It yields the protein CASSIDRKARGTEAFF.

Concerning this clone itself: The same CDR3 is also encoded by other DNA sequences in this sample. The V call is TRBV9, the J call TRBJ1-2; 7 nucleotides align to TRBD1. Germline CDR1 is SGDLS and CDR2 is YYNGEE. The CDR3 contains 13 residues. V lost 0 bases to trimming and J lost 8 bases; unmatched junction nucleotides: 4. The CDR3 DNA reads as TGTGCCAGCAGCGTAGGACAGGGAGAAGGCTACACCTTC. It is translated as CASSVGQGEGYTF.

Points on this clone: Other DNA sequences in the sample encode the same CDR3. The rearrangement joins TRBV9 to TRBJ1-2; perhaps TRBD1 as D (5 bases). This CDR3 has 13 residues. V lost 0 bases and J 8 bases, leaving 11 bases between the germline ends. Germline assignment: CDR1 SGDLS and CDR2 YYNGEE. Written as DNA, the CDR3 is TGTGCCAGCAGCGTAGGGCAGGGAGGAGGCTACACCTTC. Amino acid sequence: CASSVGQGGGYTF.

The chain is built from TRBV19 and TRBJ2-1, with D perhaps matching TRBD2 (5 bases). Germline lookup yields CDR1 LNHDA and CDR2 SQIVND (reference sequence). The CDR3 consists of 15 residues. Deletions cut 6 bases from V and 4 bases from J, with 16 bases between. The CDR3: CASSLARSVYNEQFF. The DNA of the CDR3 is TGTGCCAGTAGCTTAGCGCGGTCTGTTTACAATGAGCAGTTCTTC.

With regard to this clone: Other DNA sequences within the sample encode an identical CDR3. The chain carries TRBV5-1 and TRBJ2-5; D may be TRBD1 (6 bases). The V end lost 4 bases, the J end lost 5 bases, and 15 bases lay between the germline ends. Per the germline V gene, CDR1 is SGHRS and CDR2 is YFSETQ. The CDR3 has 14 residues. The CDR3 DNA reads TGCGCCAGCAGCCCAACGACAGGTGGGGAGACCCAGTACTTC. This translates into CASSPTTGGETQYF.

CDR3 coding DNA: TGCAGTGCGGCTGGAGAGGATACGCAGTATTTT. Translating it yields CSAAGEDTQYF. V is TRBV20-1 and J is TRBJ2-3; no clear D. V lost 6 bases, J lost 6 bases, and 10 bases lay in between. This CDR3 has 11 amino acids. The germline V gene has CDR1 DFQATT and CDR2 SNEGSKA (reference sequence).

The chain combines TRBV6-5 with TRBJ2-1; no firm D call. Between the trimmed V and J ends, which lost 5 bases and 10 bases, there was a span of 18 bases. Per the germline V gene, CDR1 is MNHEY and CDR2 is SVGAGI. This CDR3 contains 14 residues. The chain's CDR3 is CASSTPHDLGEQFF. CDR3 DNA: TGTGCCAGCAGTACCCCGCATGATCTTGGGGAGCAGTTCTTC.

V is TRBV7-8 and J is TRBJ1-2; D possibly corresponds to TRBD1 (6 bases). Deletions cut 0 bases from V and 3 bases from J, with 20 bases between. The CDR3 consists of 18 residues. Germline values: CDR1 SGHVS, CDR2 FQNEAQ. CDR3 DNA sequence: TGTGCCAGCAGCTTAGCGATTTCCGGGGGCCGGTCGGACTATGGCTACACCTTC. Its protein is CASSLAISGGRSDYGYTF.

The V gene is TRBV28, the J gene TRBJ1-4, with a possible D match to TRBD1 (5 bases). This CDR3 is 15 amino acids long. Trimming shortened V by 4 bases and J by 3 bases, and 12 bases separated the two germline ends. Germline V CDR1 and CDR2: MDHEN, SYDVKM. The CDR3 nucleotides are TGTGCCAGCAGTTCGGAGGGGCTAGCTAATGAAAAACTGTTTTTT. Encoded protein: CASSSEGLANEKLFF.

The CDR3 nucleotides are TGTGCCAGCTCACCACCCGGGACCCTCAGCAATGAGCAGTTCTTC. Its translation: CASSPPGTLSNEQFF. The chain carries TRBV18 and TRBJ2-1; either TRBD1 or TRBD2 may fit D (5 bases each). V gave up 0 bases and J gave up 6 bases, with 12 bases separating them. The CDR3 covers 15 residues. Germline CDR1 KGHSH, CDR2 LQKENI.

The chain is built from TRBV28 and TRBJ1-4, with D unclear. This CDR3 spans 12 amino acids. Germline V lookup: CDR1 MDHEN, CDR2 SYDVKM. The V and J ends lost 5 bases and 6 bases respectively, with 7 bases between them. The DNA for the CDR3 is TGTGCCAGCAGTCCTTACGATGAAAAACTGTTTTTT. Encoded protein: CASSPYDEKLFF. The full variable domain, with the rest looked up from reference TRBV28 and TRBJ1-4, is DVKVTQSSRYLVKRTGEKVFLECVQDMDHENMFWYRQDPGLGLRLIYFSYDVKMKEKGDIPEGYSVSREKKERFSLILESASTNQTSMYLCASSPYDEKLFFGSGTQLSVL.

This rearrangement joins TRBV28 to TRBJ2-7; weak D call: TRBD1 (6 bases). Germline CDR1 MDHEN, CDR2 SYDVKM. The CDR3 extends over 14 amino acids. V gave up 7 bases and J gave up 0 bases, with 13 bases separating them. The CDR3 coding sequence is TGTGCCAGCACCGACAGGACCTCCTCCTACGAGCAGTACTTC. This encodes CASTDRTSSYEQYF.

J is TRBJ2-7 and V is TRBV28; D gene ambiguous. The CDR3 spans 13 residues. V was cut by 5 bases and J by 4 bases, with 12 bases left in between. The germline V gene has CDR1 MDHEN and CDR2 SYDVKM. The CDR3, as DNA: TGTGCCAGCAGTGAAATAGGGTTTTACGAGCAGTACTTC. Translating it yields CASSEIGFYEQYF.

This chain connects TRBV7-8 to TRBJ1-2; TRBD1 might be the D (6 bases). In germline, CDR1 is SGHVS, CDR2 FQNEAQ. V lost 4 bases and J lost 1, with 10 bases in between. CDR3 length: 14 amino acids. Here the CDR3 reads CASSSKGGNYGYTF. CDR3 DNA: TGTGCCAGCAGCTCCAAGGGGGGTAACTATGGCTACACCTTC.

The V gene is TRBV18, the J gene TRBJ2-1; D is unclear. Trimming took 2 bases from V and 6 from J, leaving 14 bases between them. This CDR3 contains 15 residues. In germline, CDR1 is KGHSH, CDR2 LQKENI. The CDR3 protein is CASSPMAPSSNEQFF. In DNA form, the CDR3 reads TGTGCCAGCTCACCAATGGCCCCTTCGAGCAATGAGCAGTTCTTC.

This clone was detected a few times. Here the CDR3 DNA reads TGTGCCAGCAGTCCCCCGGGACAGACTGAAGCTTTCTTT. Translation gives CASSPPGQTEAFF. The chain uses TRBV28 and TRBJ1-1; TRBD1 agrees at 7 bases. The germline V gene has CDR1 MDHEN and CDR2 SYDVKM. J was trimmed by 5 bases and V by 5 bases; bases with no gene match: 5. There are 13 residues in the CDR3.

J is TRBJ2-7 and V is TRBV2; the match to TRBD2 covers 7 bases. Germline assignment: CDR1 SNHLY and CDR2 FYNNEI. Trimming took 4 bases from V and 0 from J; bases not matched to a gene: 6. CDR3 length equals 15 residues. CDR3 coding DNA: TGTGCCAGCAGTGGCGTAGCGGGTAGCTCCTACGAGCAGTACTTC. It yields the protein CASSGVAGSSYEQYF.

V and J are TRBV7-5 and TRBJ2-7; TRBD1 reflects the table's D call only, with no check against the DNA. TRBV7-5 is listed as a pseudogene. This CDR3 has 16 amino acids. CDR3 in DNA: TGTGCCAGAAGCTTAGCGGCGACACCTAACTCCTACGAGCAGTACTTC. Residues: CARSLAATPNSYEQYF.

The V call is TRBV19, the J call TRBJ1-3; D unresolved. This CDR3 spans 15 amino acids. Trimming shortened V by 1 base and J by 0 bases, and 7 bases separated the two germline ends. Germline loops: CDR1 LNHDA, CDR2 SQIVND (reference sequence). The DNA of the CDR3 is TGTGCCAGTAGTATAGTTTCATCCTCTGGAAACACCATATATTTT. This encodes CASSIVSSSGNTIYF.